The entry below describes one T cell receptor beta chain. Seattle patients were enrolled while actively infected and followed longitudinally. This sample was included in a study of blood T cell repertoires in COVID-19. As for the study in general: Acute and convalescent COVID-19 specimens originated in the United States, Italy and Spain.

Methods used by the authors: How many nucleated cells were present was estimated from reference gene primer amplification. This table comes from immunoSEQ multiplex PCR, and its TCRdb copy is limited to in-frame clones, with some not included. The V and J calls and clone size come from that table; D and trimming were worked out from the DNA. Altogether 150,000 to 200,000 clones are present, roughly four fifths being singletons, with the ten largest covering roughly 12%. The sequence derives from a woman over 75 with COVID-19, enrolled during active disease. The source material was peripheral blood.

The CDR3 protein is CSASSGSTSTDTQYF. The CDR3 nucleotides are TGCAGTGCTAGTTCAGGGTCGACGAGCACAGATACGCAGTATTTT. The chain combines TRBV20-1 with TRBJ2-3; D might be TRBD1 (5 bases). The CDR3 sequence is 15 residues long. Per germline, CDR1 DFQATT and CDR2 SNEGSKA (reference sequence). Deletions cut 3 bases from V and 0 bases from J, with 13 bases between.